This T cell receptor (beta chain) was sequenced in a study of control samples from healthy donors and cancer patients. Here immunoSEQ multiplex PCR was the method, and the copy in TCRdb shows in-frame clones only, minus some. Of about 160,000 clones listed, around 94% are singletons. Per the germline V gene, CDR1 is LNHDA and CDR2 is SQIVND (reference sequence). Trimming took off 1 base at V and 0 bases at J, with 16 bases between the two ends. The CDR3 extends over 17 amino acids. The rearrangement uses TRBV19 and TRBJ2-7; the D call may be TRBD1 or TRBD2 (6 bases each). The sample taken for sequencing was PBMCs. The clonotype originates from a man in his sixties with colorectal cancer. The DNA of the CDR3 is TGTGCCAGTAGTATAGGGGGGGCGGAGTCGAGCTCCTACGAGCAGTACTTC. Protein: CASSIGGAESSSYEQYF.